Listed here are 29 T cell receptor beta chains from one sample, sequenced in a study of blood T cells in healthy people across ages. It was with a sample-barcoded 5' primer and a J-beta primer mix that a second PCR of roughly 7 to 12 cycles was run. TCRdb called the 5' RACE reads again in MiXCR, with one record for every CDR3 protein. The table has approximately 670,000 distinct CDR3 sequences, 35% to 50% seen once. What was sequenced was blood. The receptors shown here come from a man older than 75 in good health.

The sample holds a few counts of this clonotype. This sequence joins TRBV7-9 and TRBJ2-5, with D possibly being TRBD2 (6 bases). Germline-derived CDR1 and CDR2 are SEHNR and FQNEAQ (reference sequence). This CDR3 comprises 13 residues. V dropped 6 bases and J dropped 11 bases, with 19 bases sitting between them. CDR3 loop: CASRSGGTDEQYF. CDR3 bases: TGTGCCAGCAGGTCGGGCGGGACCGATGAGCAGTACTTC.

This clonotype was picked up a small number of times. The chain recombines TRBV6-4 with TRBJ2-1, with D possibly matching TRBD1 (5 bases). The CDR3 totals 15 residues. The V gene lost 2 bases and the J gene lost 4 bases, with 12 bases spanning the gap. Germline V gene data show CDR1 as MRHNA and CDR2 as SNTAGT. The CDR3 here is CASSDVQASYNEQFF. For the CDR3, the DNA is TGTGCCAGCAGTGACGTACAGGCATCATACAATGAGCAGTTCTTC.

Here the CDR3 reads CATSRTGEYSYEQYF. CDR3 DNA: TGTGCCACCAGCAGAACTGGGGAGTATTCCTACGAGCAGTACTTC. The chain couples TRBV15 to TRBJ2-7; D perhaps matches TRBD2 (5 bases). V lost 2 bases, J lost 1 base, and 12 bases lay in between. CDR1 and CDR2 from the germline V gene are LNHNV and YYDKDF (reference sequence). The CDR3 totals 15 residues. The whole variable domain, filled in from reference TRBV15 and TRBJ2-7, reads DAMVIQNPRYQVTQFGKPVTLSCSQTLNHNVMYWYQQKSSQAPKLLFHYYDKDFNNEADTPDNFQSRRPNTSFCFLDIRSPGLGDTAMYLCATSRTGEYSYEQYFGPGTRLTVT.

J is TRBJ1-6 and V is TRBV20-1; unclear D gene. The CDR3 length is 14 residues. Trimming stripped 0 bases from V and 7 bases from J, with 10 bases between. Germline CDR1 DFQATT, CDR2 SNEGSKA (reference sequence). The CDR3 DNA is TGCAGTGCTAGAGATCCGGCCTCGAATTCACCCCTCCACTTT. This encodes CSARDPASNSPLHF.

With regard to this clonotype: Possible read error: a much larger clone is one base away. This CDR3 reads CASRWNTGELFF. The CDR3 DNA reads as TGTGCCAGCAGGTGGAACACCGGGGAGCTGTTTTTT. V and J are TRBV6-5 and TRBJ2-2; D gene unclear. The germline V gene has CDR1 MNHEY and CDR2 SVGAGI. The length of the CDR3 is 12 residues. V was trimmed by 6 bases and J by 1 base, leaving 3 bases between them.

A single count supports this clonotype. J is TRBJ1-1 and V is TRBV6-2 or TRBV6-3; D is possibly TRBD1 (5 bases). This CDR3 has 13 amino acids. Germline CDR1 and CDR2: MNHEY and SVGEGT. V lost 6 bases to trimming and J lost 1 base, with 9 bases between them. CDR3 region: CASRGQPNTEAFF. The CDR3 bases are TGTGCCAGCAGAGGACAACCGAACACTGAAGCTTTCTTT.

This chain links TRBV9 with TRBJ2-3; 13 bases fit TRBD2. Trimming at V came to 3 bases and at J to 2 bases, leaving 3 bases not matched to a gene. The CDR3 runs to 16 residues. Germline-derived CDR1 and CDR2 are SGDLS and YYNGEE. CDR3 nucleotides: TGTGCCAGCAGCGAGGGACTAGCGGGGTTCACAGATACGCAGTATTTT. It specifies CASSEGLAGFTDTQYF. Based on the CDR3 plus reference TRBV9 and TRBJ2-3, the full variable domain is DSGVTQTPKHLITATGQRVTLRCSPRSGDLSVYWYQQSLDQGLQFLIQYYNGEERAKGNILERFSAQQFPDLHSELNLSSLELGDSALYFCASSEGLAGFTDTQYFGPGTRLTVL.

This clonotype was counted a single time. The rearrangement uses TRBV20-1 and TRBJ1-6, with a tentative D call TRBD1 (6 bases). Per the germline V gene, CDR1 is DFQATT and CDR2 is SNEGSKA (reference sequence). Trimming stripped 3 bases from V and 8 bases from J, with 11 bases between. The CDR3 has 13 amino acids. The CDR3 here is CSASVQGYSPLHF. The CDR3 DNA sequence: TGCAGTGCTAGCGTACAGGGCTATTCACCCCTCCACTTT.

This clonotype occurred many times. The J gene is TRBJ2-7, the V gene TRBV5-1; the D call may be TRBD1 or TRBD2 (5 bases each). Trimming cost V 0 bases and J 5 bases, with 15 bases left between them. The CDR3 contains 15 residues. Germline assignment: CDR1 SGHRS and CDR2 YFSETQ. The DNA of the CDR3 is TGCGCCAGCAGCTTGGGTTCGGGACCGAACCACGAGCAGTACTTC. This encodes CASSLGSGPNHEQYF.

This clonotype has just a few counts. The genes are TRBV29-1 and TRBJ1-2; D perhaps matches TRBD1 (5 bases). Trimming cost V 4 bases and J 1 base, with 16 bases left between them. This CDR3 is 15 amino acids long. Germline V CDR1 and CDR2: SQVTM, ANQGSEA. The CDR3 DNA reads TGCAGCGTTGCTACATCCGGGACCATTAACTATGGCTACACCTTC. It translates to CSVATSGTINYGYTF.

In its sample, this clonotype was seen a few times. The chain has TRBV12-3 or TRBV12-4 and TRBJ2-4; either TRBD1 or TRBD2 may supply D (5 bases each). CDR3 length: 15 residues. Trimming removed 6 bases at V and 4 bases at J, with 16 bases between. In nucleotides, the CDR3 is TGTGCCAGCAGGGCCACGGGGCAGGGTAAAAACATTCAGTACTTC. Amino acid sequence: CASRATGQGKNIQYF.

The CDR3 nucleotides are TGTGCCAGCAGTCTCACAGGGAACTCCTACAATGAGCAGTACTTC. It encodes CASSLTGNSYNEQYF. The chain links TRBV6-2 or TRBV6-3 to TRBJ2-1, with D tentatively TRBD1 (6 bases). The end of the DNA is better explained by TRBJ2-7, so the J call may be wrong. The length of the CDR3 is 15 residues. Germline V CDR1 and CDR2: MNHEY, SVGEGT.

The chain combines TRBV2 with TRBJ2-5; 7 nucleotides align to TRBD2. Germline values: CDR1 SNHLY, CDR2 FYNNEI. V shed 6 bases and J 11 bases; nucleotides not matched to a gene: 12. CDR3 length: 13 amino acids. The CDR3 reads CASRAGVYNEQYF. In DNA form, the CDR3 reads TGTGCCAGCAGGGCGGGGGTGTACAATGAGCAGTACTTC.

The rearrangement uses TRBV7-9 and TRBJ2-5, with D possibly being TRBD1 or TRBD2 (5 bases each). The length of the CDR3 is 15 residues. The V and J ends lost 7 bases and 5 bases respectively, with 20 bases between them. Germline loops: CDR1 SEHNR, CDR2 FQNEAQ (reference sequence). CDR3 protein: CASKPVMGERETQYF. CDR3 bases: TGTGCCAGCAAACCCGTAATGGGGGAGCGGGAGACCCAGTACTTC.

CDR3 region: CASSAGTLTEAFF. As DNA, the CDR3 is TGTGCCAGCAGCGCCGGGACACTCACTGAAGCTTTCTTT. This chain uses TRBV12-3 or TRBV12-4 with TRBJ1-1; TRBD1 is a possible D gene (6 bases). The CDR3 spans 13 residues. Trimming shortened V by 6 bases and J by 4 bases, and 12 bases separated the two germline ends.

About this clonotype: Sequence at one end of the junction differs from germline and may be a read error. This chain joins TRBV5-1 and TRBJ2-1; TRBD1 agrees at 7 bases. This CDR3 is 16 amino acids long. In germline, CDR1 is SGHRS, CDR2 YFSETQ. CDR3 nucleotide sequence: TGCGCCAGCAACGAAATCCGACAGGGTGGGAGCAATGTGCAGTTCTTC. Amino acids: CASNEIRQGGSNVQFF.

A remark on this clonotype: A read error may explain this, as a much larger clone is one base away. J is TRBJ2-5 and V is TRBV7-2; 9 bases align to TRBD2. The CDR3 is 14 residues long. Germline V gives CDR1 SGHTA, CDR2 FQGNSA. Trimming cost V 2 bases and J 4 bases; bases outside gene matches: 2. Written as DNA, the CDR3 is TGTGCCAGCAGCTTACTAGCGGGACGAGAGACCCAGTACTTC. As protein: CASSLLAGRETQYF.

In its sample, this clonotype was seen a few times. The chain recombines TRBV7-9 with TRBJ2-2; 12 bases align to TRBD1. The CDR3 is made up of 17 amino acids. The V gene's germline CDR1 is SEHNR and CDR2 FQNEAQ (reference sequence). V shed 0 bases, J shed 3 bases, and the junction held 2 bases outside the gene matches. Written as DNA, the CDR3 is TGTGCCAGCAGCTTAGCCGGGACAGGGGGCTACACCGGGGAGCTGTTTTTT. It is translated as CASSLAGTGGYTGELFF. Based on the CDR3 plus reference TRBV7-9 and TRBJ2-2, the full variable domain is DTGVSQNPRHKITKRGQNVTFRCDPISEHNRLYWYRQTLGQGPEFLTYFQNEAQLEKSRLLSDRFSAERPKGSFSTLEIQRTEQGDSAMYLCASSLAGTGGYTGELFFGEGSRLTVL.

The rearrangement uses TRBV2 and TRBJ2-7; a possible D gene is TRBD1 (6 bases). CDR1 is SNHLY and CDR2 is FYNNEI in the germline V gene. The germline V and J ends were trimmed by 7 bases and 3 bases, with 13 bases remaining between them. The CDR3 contains 13 residues. The CDR3 DNA follows: TGTGCCAGCACCTTCGGACAGAGCTACGAGCAGTACTTC. It codes for CASTFGQSYEQYF.

Turning to this clonotype: Compared with germline, one end of the junction differs, possibly owing to a read error. The CDR3 region has the DNA TGTGCTAGCAGCGGCCAAGGTCGCAATGAGCAGTACTTC. It encodes CASSGQGRNEQYF. This chain links TRBV7-7 with TRBJ2-5; maybe TRBD2 (5 bases). This CDR3 region has 13 residues. CDR1 SSHAT and CDR2 FNYEAQ come from the germline V gene (reference sequence).

The chain uses TRBV20-1 and TRBJ2-5; the D gene is possibly TRBD2 (5 bases). Germline V lookup: CDR1 DFQATT, CDR2 SNEGSKA (reference sequence). The CDR3 contains 13 residues. V lost 6 bases, J lost 7 bases, and 18 bases lay in between. In nucleotides, the CDR3 is TGCAGTGCGCTCATAGGGCCTGAGGGGACCCAGTACTTC. Translating gives CSALIGPEGTQYF.

This chain joins TRBV6-5 and TRBJ2-1; TRBD2 is a possible D gene (6 bases). TRBJ2-7 matches the DNA end more closely, so the J call is doubtful. Per germline, CDR1 MNHEY and CDR2 SVGAGI. The CDR3 runs 15 residues. The CDR3 reads CASSYGASEYNEQYF. DNA of the CDR3: TGTGCCAGCAGTTACGGGGCTAGCGAGTACAATGAGCAGTACTTC.

J is TRBJ2-3 and V is TRBV10-1; 13 bases match TRBD2. V lost 5 bases, J lost 5 bases, and 7 bases stayed unmatched. Germline V lookup: CDR1 WNHNN, CDR2 SYGVQD (reference sequence). The CDR3 runs 16 residues. CDR3 bases: TGCGCCAGCAGTCGACTAGCGGGGGGAGTGGTAGATACGCAGTATTTT. Translating it yields CASSRLAGGVVDTQYF.

The chain combines TRBV5-1 with TRBJ2-3; 13 bases align to TRBD2. The germline V gene encodes CDR1 SGHRS and CDR2 YFSETQ. V gave up 0 bases and J gave up 4 bases; unmatched junction bases: 5. This CDR3 comprises 17 residues. The CDR3 loop reads CASSLGTSGSLADTQYF. CDR3 DNA sequence: TGCGCCAGCAGCTTGGGGACTAGCGGGAGTCTGGCAGATACGCAGTATTTT.

This chain links TRBV14 with TRBJ2-1, with TRBD2 matching over 9 bases. V was clipped by 1 base and J by 7 bases; unmatched bases: 8. Per the germline V gene, CDR1 is SGHDN and CDR2 is FVKESK. The CDR3 totals 16 residues. The CDR3 spells CASSQVATSGRNEQFF. The CDR3 bases are TGTGCCAGCAGCCAAGTAGCGACCAGCGGGAGGAATGAGCAGTTCTTC.

CDR3 sequence: CASSLIKGSPAFF. The CDR3 DNA sequence: TGTGCCAGCAGCTTAATTAAGGGTTCACCTGCTTTCTTT. The rearrangement joins TRBV7-3 to TRBJ1-1; D remains ambiguous. Germline values: CDR1 SGHTA, CDR2 FQGTGA. V was pared by 1 base and J by 11 bases, with 14 bases between. CDR3 size: 13 residues.

This clonotype has only one observation. J is TRBJ2-1 and V is TRBV7-2; D is ambiguous. The CDR3 length is 13 residues. Trimming removed 5 bases at V and 7 bases at J, with 12 bases between. Germline V lookup: CDR1 SGHTA, CDR2 FQGNSA. The CDR3: CASSLSWLNEQFF. The CDR3 region has the DNA TGTGCCAGCAGCCTTAGTTGGTTGAATGAGCAGTTCTTC.

The sample holds a few counts of this clonotype. The rearrangement uses TRBV29-1 and TRBJ2-5; TRBD1 matches 9 bases. The CDR3 covers 16 residues. Unmatched junction bases numbered 13, after V lost 7 bases and J lost 1 base. Germline values: CDR1 SQVTM, CDR2 ANQGSEA. This chain's CDR3 is CSALPTGQGAQETQYF. CDR3 bases: TGCAGCGCTCTACCTACGGGACAGGGTGCCCAAGAGACCCAGTACTTC.

The chain employs TRBV6-2 or TRBV6-3 and TRBJ2-1, with unresolved D. V was cut by 0 bases and J by 10 bases, with 13 bases left in between. Germline V gene lookup returns CDR1 MNHEY and CDR2 SVGEGT. The CDR3 spans 14 residues. In DNA, the CDR3 is TGTGCCAGCAGTTACTCTGAGGTCGGAAGAGAGCAGTTCTTC. Protein: CASSYSEVGREQFF.